This is a list of T cell receptor beta chains from one sample in a study of response to subunit inactivated influenza vaccine. TCRdb re-derived calls from the RT-PCR reads in MiXCR, one entry per CDR3 protein. The sample has approximately 520,000 distinct CDR3 sequences, approximately 15% seen once; the top ten hold 3% to 3.5%. This material consisted of CD4+ T cells sorted from PBMCs, taken less than 25 months after vaccination. Every receptor here comes from a man aged 45 to 70 who received an inactivated influenza vaccine. Both conserved end residues are part of each CDR3. Each record gives: clone size, D gene, J gene, V gene, CDR3 DNA, CDR3 protein. The D gene is left open where the match is weak. Some rows mark clone size as missing; the rest say once, few, many or name a class of expanded clone.

few TRBD2 TRBJ2-7 TRBV20-1 TGCAGTGCTAGGTCCCTGCAGGGAGGGAGGTACGAGCAGTACTTC CSARSLQGGRYEQYF
NA TRBD2 TRBJ2-7 TRBV28 TGTGCCAGCGTCGAAGCGGGGGGGAGGTCCTACGAGCAGTACTTC CASVEAGGRSYEQYF
NA TRBD1 TRBJ2-2 TRBV7-9 TGTGCCAGCAGCTTAGCGGGCCGGGACAGGGTTTTCACCGGGGAGCTGTTTTTT CASSLAGRDRVFTGELFF
NA NA TRBJ1-1 TRBV28 TGTGCCAGCAGCCTAGTCGGGCAGGCTTTGCGGAGGAACACTGAAGCTTTCTTT CASSLVGQALRRNTEAFF
many TRBD1 TRBJ2-5 TRBV29-1 TGCAGCGCACGGACAGGGGAATGGGAGACCCAGTACTTC CSARTGEWETQYF
few TRBD1 TRBJ1-1 TRBV6-5 TGTGCCAGCAGTTCCCGGACAGGGGGCAGTGGGAACACTGAAGCTTTCTTT CASSSRTGGSGNTEAFF
many TRBD2 TRBJ2-7 TRBV5-1 TGCGCCAGCAGCTTGGGACTAGCGGGAGTCTACGAGCAGTACTTC CASSLGLAGVYEQYF
NA TRBD1 TRBJ2-3 TRBV7-9 TGTGCCAGACAGGGGGCGGCAGATACGCAGTATTTT CARQGAADTQYF
few NA TRBJ2-7 TRBV15 TGTGCCACCAGTGCTAGCGCCTCTTCCTACGAGCAGTACTTC CATSASASSYEQYF
few NA TRBJ1-1 TRBV7-2 TGTGCCAGCAGCGTCCTAATTGGGTCAGGCACTGAAGCTTTCTTT CASSVLIGSGTEAFF
NA NA TRBJ2-1 TRBV30 TGTGCCTGGGAAGGACGGAGCTCCTACAATGAGCAGTTCTTC CAWEGRSSYNEQFF
few NA TRBJ2-7 TRBV6-5 TGTGCCAGCAGTTCGCACGGGACCCCGTCCTACGAGCAGTACTTC CASSSHGTPSYEQYF
few TRBD1 TRBJ1-1 TRBV4-3 TGCGCCAGCAGCCCTCTGGACAGGGCCACTGAAGCTTTCTTT CASSPLDRATEAFF
few TRBD1 TRBJ2-1 TRBV2 TGTGCCAGCAGTGTCTCCGGTAGGACAGGGGGCCACAATGAGCAGTTCTTC CASSVSGRTGGHNEQFF
NA NA TRBJ2-1 TRBV20-1 TGCAGTGCTAGAGTTCCGGGGAAGAATGAGCAGTTCTTC CSARVPGKNEQFF
NA TRBD1 TRBJ1-5 TRBV29-1 TGCAGCGTTGGAACCGGGACAGGGGTCCAGCCCCAGCATTTT CSVGTGTGVQPQHF
NA NA TRBJ1-1 TRBV3-1 TGTGCCAGCAGCCACAAACAGGGTAGCACTGAAGCTTTCTTT CASSHKQGSTEAFF
many TRBD1 TRBJ2-7 TRBV2 TGTGCCAGCGGCAGGGACAGGGGGTCCTACGAGCAGTACTTC CASGRDRGSYEQYF
few NA TRBJ2-1 TRBV6-2/TRBV6-3 TGTGCCAGCAGTAATTTTCGGGGTTTATTCAATGAGCAGTTCTTC CASSNFRGLFNEQFF
NA NA TRBJ2-5 TRBV28 TGTGCCAGCAGGCCACGGGGACGGCGGAAAGAGACCCAGTACTTC CASRPRGRRKETQYF
NA NA TRBJ1-3 TRBV5-1 TGCGCCAGCAGCCCAGCCAGCTCTGGAAACACCATATATTTT CASSPASSGNTIYF
NA TRBD2 TRBJ2-2 TRBV20-1 TGCAGTGCTAGAGGTTATCGGACTAGCGCGAACACCGGGGAGCTGTTTTTT CSARGYRTSANTGELFF
NA NA TRBJ2-1 TRBV12-3/TRBV12-4 TGTGCCAGCAGTCCCGGGCCGGTTTACAATGAGCAGTTCTTC CASSPGPVYNEQFF
few TRBD1 TRBJ1-3 TRBV29-1 TGCAGCGTCCCGGACAGGGCCCGCTCTGGAAACACCATATATTTT CSVPDRARSGNTIYF
few NA TRBJ2-1 TRBV5-1 TGCGCCAGCAGCTTCGGGGACGGTCGGTTCTTC CASSFGDGRFF
many NA TRBJ2-7 TRBV10-3 TGTGCCATCTCTTCGGTGGAGTACGAGCAGTACTTC CAISSVEYEQYF
few NA TRBJ2-7 TRBV9 TGTGCCAGCAGCGTGGGGTGGGACTTCCGGGGACACTACGAGCAGTACTTC CASSVGWDFRGHYEQYF
NA TRBD1 TRBJ2-5 TRBV5-1 TGCGCCAGCAGCAGAATGGACAGGTACCAAGAGACCCAGTACTTC CASSRMDRYQETQYF
NA TRBD1 TRBJ1-5 TRBV11-1 TGTGCCAGCAGCTCGGCAGGGGGGGGGCAGCCCCAGCATTTT CASSSAGGGQPQHF
NA NA TRBJ2-3 TRBV9 TGTGCCAGCAGCGCTCCAGGAGGAGGCACAGATACGCAGTATTTT CASSAPGGGTDTQYF
few TRBD2 TRBJ2-3 TRBV29-1 TGCAGCGCCGATCTCCTTAGCGGGAGTTCAGATACGCAGTATTTT CSADLLSGSSDTQYF
few NA TRBJ2-3 TRBV4-2 TGTGCCAGCAGCCGAAGTTTCATGGATACGCAGTATTTT CASSRSFMDTQYF
few TRBD1 TRBJ2-1 TRBV24-1 TGTGCCACCAGTGACGACAGGGTGAATGAGCAGTTCTTC CATSDDRVNEQFF
many TRBD2 TRBJ2-3 TRBV7-9 TGTGCCAGCAGCCCTCGGGGGGGGGACACAGATACGCAGTATTTT CASSPRGGDTDTQYF
many NA TRBJ2-2 TRBV9 TGTGCCAGCAGCCAGGTATACGGAGGCACCGGGGAGCTGTTTTTT CASSQVYGGTGELFF
NA NA TRBJ2-7 TRBV3-1 TGTGCCAGCAGCCAAGTCGCAGCCTACGAGCAGTACTTC CASSQVAAYEQYF
many NA TRBJ1-1 TRBV7-2 TGTGCCAGCAGGCAGGACAGTGCCATGAACACTGAAGCTTTCTTT CASRQDSAMNTEAFF
NA NA TRBJ1-1 TRBV12-3/TRBV12-4 TGTGCCAGCAGTTTGTTGGGAATCAGTAATGAAGCTTTCTTT CASSLLGISNEAFF
NA TRBD1 TRBJ2-7 TRBV5-5 TGTGCCAGCGGACAAGGGACAGGGTCAATCGAGCAGTACTTC CASGQGTGSIEQYF
few TRBD1 TRBJ2-7 TRBV7-8 TGTGCCAGCAGCCGACAGGGGCCATCCTACGAGCAGTACTTC CASSRQGPSYEQYF
few NA TRBJ1-5 TRBV4-2 TGTGCCAGCAGCCAAGACCTCCCCAGCAATCAGCCCCAGCATTTT CASSQDLPSNQPQHF
many NA TRBJ2-2 TRBV5-1 TGCGCCAGCAGCTTGGGCGACCGGAACACCGGGGAGCTGTTTTTT CASSLGDRNTGELFF
many NA TRBJ1-5 TRBV11-1 TGTGCCAGCAGCTTGGCCCACAATCAGCCCCAGCATTTT CASSLAHNQPQHF
few TRBD1 TRBJ1-1 TRBV11-2 TGTGCCAGCAGCTTAGCCTCCAGGGGGCCTGAAGCTTTCTTT CASSLASRGPEAFF
many TRBD2 TRBJ2-2 TRBV5-8 TGTGCCAGCAGCTTGGGCTGGACTAGCTTCGGCACCGGGGAGCTGTTTTTT CASSLGWTSFGTGELFF
few TRBD1 TRBJ1-1 TRBV4-1 TGCGCCAGCAGCCAAAGGACAGGGGGCATGAACACTGAAGCTTTCTTT CASSQRTGGMNTEAFF
few TRBD2 TRBJ2-7 TRBV23-1 TGCGCCAGCAGTCTTGTTAGCGGGAACCTTTCCTACGAGCAGTACTTC CASSLVSGNLSYEQYF
few TRBD2 TRBJ2-3 TRBV5-1 TGCGCCAGCAGCTTCGGACTAGCGGAAAACACAGATACGCAGTATTTT CASSFGLAENTDTQYF
many NA TRBJ2-5 TRBV29-1 TGCAGCGTTGCGGGAGAAGAGACCCAGTACTTC CSVAGEETQYF
NA NA TRBJ2-2 TRBV7-2 TGTGCCAGCAGCCAACTGGGGGCGAACACCGGGGAGCTGTTTTTT CASSQLGANTGELFF
NA NA TRBJ1-1 TRBV30 TGTGCCTGGAGTGGAGGACGGATAATCATTCCCACTGAAGCTTTCTTT CAWSGGRIIIPTEAFF
NA TRBD1 TRBJ1-1 TRBV20-1 TGCAGTGCTACGGACAGGGTCAACACTGAAGCTTTCTTT CSATDRVNTEAFF